Shown below are 16 T cell receptor beta chains from a single sample sequenced in a study of CD8+ T cells in alopecia areata. Extracted RNA was reverse transcribed, and the resulting cDNA served as sequencing template. The repertoire was sequenced with immunoSEQ multiplex PCR; TCRdb's copy has only in-frame clones and lacks some. The sample has 150,000 or so clones, roughly 44% seen once. The sequencing sample was made of CD4+ T cells sorted from blood. The source is a human donor with alopecia areata.

The chain combines TRBV2 with TRBJ2-3; 7 bases match TRBD2. This CDR3 has 15 amino acids. The V segment lost 8 bases and the J segment 1 base; nucleotides outside the gene matches: 9. Germline loops: CDR1 SNHLY, CDR2 FYNNEI. The CDR3 loop reads CASGRDSGGTDTQYF. For the CDR3, the DNA is TGTGCCAGCGGACGAGACAGCGGGGGCACAGATACGCAGTATTTT.

The chain recombines TRBV20-1 with TRBJ2-5, with D uncertain. This CDR3 has 10 amino acids. Germline lookup yields CDR1 DFQATT and CDR2 SNEGSKA (reference sequence). Trimming shortened V by 1 base and J by 4 bases, and 1 base separated the two germline ends. The CDR3 nucleotides are TGCAGTGCTAGAGTAGAGACCCAGTACTTC. This sequence encodes CSARVETQYF.

The chain carries TRBV5-1 and TRBJ2-3, with D possibly being TRBD1 (5 bases). Trimming removed 9 bases at V and 0 bases at J, with 11 bases between. Per the germline V gene, CDR1 is SGHRS and CDR2 is YFSETQ. The CDR3 is made up of 13 amino acids. CDR3 nucleotide sequence: TGCGCCACCAGGACAACCAGCACAGATACGCAGTATTTT. It codes for CATRTTSTDTQYF.

The V call is TRBV30, the J call TRBJ1-2, with TRBD1 matching 7 bases. Trimming cost V 6 bases and J 4 bases; bases outside gene matches: 8. The CDR3 length is 13 residues. Germline loops: CDR1 GTSNPN, CDR2 SVGIG (reference sequence). CDR3 loop: CACRDRGTYGYTF. As DNA, the CDR3 is TGTGCCTGCCGGGACAGAGGAACCTATGGCTACACCTTC. Supplemented by reference TRBV30 and TRBJ1-2, the full variable domain reads SQTIHQWPATLVQPVGSPLSLECTVEGTSNPNLYWYRQAAGRGLQLLFYSVGIGQISSEVPQNLSASRPQDRQFILSSKKLLLSDSGFYLCACRDRGTYGYTFGSGTRLTVV.

CDR3 protein: CAWRGGERAFF. In DNA, the CDR3 is TGTGCCTGGAGGGGCGGGGAGAGAGCTTTCTTT. The gene calls are TRBV30 and TRBJ1-1; no reliable D call. The germline V and J ends were trimmed by 3 bases and 10 bases, with 12 bases remaining between them. Germline V lookup: CDR1 GTSNPN, CDR2 SVGIG (reference sequence). This CDR3 has 11 residues. The full variable domain, in which reference TRBV30 and TRBJ1-1 provide the parts outside the CDR3, is SQTIHQWPATLVQPVGSPLSLECTVEGTSNPNLYWYRQAAGRGLQLLFYSVGIGQISSEVPQNLSASRPQDRQFILSSKKLLLSDSGFYLCAWRGGERAFFGQGTRLTVV.

This clone was counted only a few times. This chain joins TRBV30 and TRBJ2-2; 8 nucleotides match TRBD2. The V gene end was trimmed by 4 bases and the J gene end by 6 bases; junction bases not matched to a gene: 4. The CDR3 is 13 residues long. In germline, CDR1 is GTSNPN, CDR2 SVGIG (reference sequence). This chain's CDR3 is CAWTGTRAGELFF. CDR3 bases: TGTGCCTGGACCGGGACTAGGGCCGGGGAGCTGTTTTTT.

This clone appeared a few times. The gene calls are TRBV7-3 and TRBJ1-1, with D unclear. The germline V and J ends were trimmed by 1 base and 6 bases, with 9 bases remaining between them. Looked up from germline, CDR1 is SGHTA and CDR2 is FQGTGA. The CDR3 is made up of 13 amino acids. CDR3 coding DNA: TGTGCCAGCAGCTTAAGTGGTGAGTCTGAAGCTTTCTTT. Translating it yields CASSLSGESEAFF.

This clone was seen a few times. The sample carries other DNA sequences with the same CDR3. This rearrangement joins TRBV29-1 to TRBJ2-5; the D call may be TRBD1 or TRBD2 (5 bases each). The V gene lost 4 bases and the J gene lost 5 bases, with 11 bases spanning the gap. This CDR3 contains 12 residues. In germline, CDR1 is SQVTM, CDR2 ANQGSEA. The CDR3 loop is CSVVPGLETQYF. The CDR3 region has the DNA TGCAGCGTTGTACCGGGGCTGGAGACCCAGTACTTC.

V and J are TRBV4-1 and TRBJ2-7, with a possible D match to TRBD2 (5 bases). V lost 4 bases and J 0 bases, leaving 13 bases between the germline ends. The germline CDR1 and CDR2 sequences are MGHRA and YSYEKL. This CDR3 has 15 amino acids. This CDR3 is CASSPSGNPSYEQYF. The CDR3 DNA reads TGCGCCAGCAGCCCTTCCGGGAATCCCTCCTACGAGCAGTACTTC.

This sequence joins TRBV5-1 and TRBJ2-6; possible D gene TRBD1, 6 bases. Germline values: CDR1 SGHRS, CDR2 YFSETQ. The CDR3 spans 18 residues. V was cut by 5 bases and J by 2 bases, with 20 bases left in between. The CDR3 bases are TGCGCCAGCAGGTTTAACAGGGATCGAGCGACTGGGGCCAACGTCCTGACTTTC. Translating gives CASRFNRDRATGANVLTF.

Only a few counts were recorded for this clone. The chain has TRBV7-8 and TRBJ2-3, with 11 bases matching TRBD2. V lost 7 bases to trimming and J lost 2 bases; unmatched junction nucleotides: 5. The CDR3 runs 15 residues. Per the germline V gene, CDR1 is SGHVS and CDR2 is FQNEAQ. CDR3 DNA: TGTGCCAGCAAACTAGCGGGAGCAGACACAGATACGCAGTATTTT. It encodes CASKLAGADTDTQYF.

The chain recombines TRBV11-2 with TRBJ2-5, with D hard to call. CDR1 and CDR2 (germline): SGHAT, FQNNGV. Trimming took off 5 bases at V and 1 base at J, with 11 bases between the two ends. The CDR3 sequence is 14 residues long. Here the CDR3 reads CASSLYSSQETQYF. CDR3 in DNA: TGTGCCAGCAGCCTTTATTCCAGCCAAGAGACCCAGTACTTC.

The sample holds a few counts of this clone. V gene TRBV29-1 combines with J gene TRBJ2-5; TRBD2 aligns across 10 bases. The ends lost 7 bases at V and 0 bases at J; junction bases unmatched: 5. The CDR3 runs to 14 residues. The germline gives CDR1 SQVTM, CDR2 ANQGSEA. In nucleotides, the CDR3 is TGCAGCGGGATTAGCGGGAGGTACCAAGAGACCCAGTACTTC. Amino acid sequence: CSGISGRYQETQYF.

This clone was picked up a small number of times. The chain links TRBV30 to TRBJ1-2, with TRBD1 identical over 7 bases. Germline trimming cut 1 base from V and 4 bases from J; bases unmatched to any gene: 9. The CDR3 is 15 residues long. Germline CDR1 GTSNPN, CDR2 SVGIG (reference sequence). Written as DNA, the CDR3 is TGTGCCTGGAGTGCCGGGGGGGGACAGCTCTATGGCTACACCTTC. Its protein is CAWSAGGGQLYGYTF.

This sequence joins TRBV29-1 and TRBJ2-1; 7 bases are a match to TRBD2. This CDR3 is 11 amino acids long. V lost 6 bases, J lost 10 bases, and 6 bases stayed unmatched. The germline V gene has CDR1 SQVTM and CDR2 ANQGSEA. CDR3 sequence reads: CSVGRGVEQFF. The CDR3, as DNA: TGCAGCGTGGGGAGGGGCGTCGAGCAGTTCTTC.

This clone has only a few counts. This chain uses TRBV28 with TRBJ1-1; D remains ambiguous. Between the trimmed V and J ends, which lost 1 base and 2 bases, there was a span of 2 bases. This CDR3 region has 12 residues. In germline, CDR1 is MDHEN, CDR2 SYDVKM. The CDR3 nucleotides read TGTGCCAGCAGTTTATACAACACTGAAGCTTTCTTT. Its translation is CASSLYNTEAFF.